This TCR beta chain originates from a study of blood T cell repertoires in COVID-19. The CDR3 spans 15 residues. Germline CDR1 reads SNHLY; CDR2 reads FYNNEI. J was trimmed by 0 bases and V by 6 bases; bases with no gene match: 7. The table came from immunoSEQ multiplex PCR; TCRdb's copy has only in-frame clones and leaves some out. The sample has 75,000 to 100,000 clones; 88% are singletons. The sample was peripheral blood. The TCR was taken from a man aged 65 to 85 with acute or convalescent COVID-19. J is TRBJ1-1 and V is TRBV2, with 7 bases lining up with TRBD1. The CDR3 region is CASRGSGTVNTEAFF. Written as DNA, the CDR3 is TGTGCCAGCAGGGGCTCCGGGACAGTGAACACTGAAGCTTTCTTT.